This T cell receptor (beta chain) stems from a study of shared clonotypes between healthy human individuals. Trimming shortened V by 5 bases and J by 5 bases, and 20 bases separated the two germline ends. CDR3 length: 16 amino acids. Germline CDR1 SGHVS, CDR2 FQNEAQ. Method: immunoSEQ multiplex PCR; TCRdb's copy keeps in-frame clones and lacks some. The data show 1.4 million or so clones, with approximately 98.5% seen just once and approximately 0.38% held by the top ten. The gene calls are TRBV7-8 and TRBJ2-3, with no clear D. The receptor was isolated from a man younger than 40 in good health. The sequenced material came from naive CD4+ T cells sorted from blood. Described subset: CD45RA+ positively selected. CDR3 in DNA: TGTGCCAGCAGCCAAAAGAGTATTGCGTTAGTAGATACGCAGTATTTT. Protein: CASSQKSIALVDTQYF.